This is a list of T cell receptor beta chains from one sample in a study of blood T cell repertoires in COVID-19. Sequencing used immunoSEQ multiplex PCR; TCRdb keeps in-frame clones, though not all of them. The data contain approximately 280,000 clones, about 89% of them singletons. The sequenced sample consisted of peripheral blood. The origin of the receptors is a man aged 45-65 years with acute or convalescent COVID-19. Each CDR3 is given with its conserved first and last residue. The D gene is left open where the match is weak. The size field is filled for only some rows; it gives once, few, many or a size class.

TRBV18	TRBJ1-5	NA	once	CASSPPGGSNQPQHF	TGTGCCAGCTCACCGCCGGGGGGCAGCAATCAGCCCCAGCATTTT
TRBV5-1	TRBJ2-2	TRBD2	NA	CASTRMTSGGLNGELFF	TGCGCCAGCACCCGGATGACTAGCGGGGGGCTAAACGGGGAGCTGTTTTTT
TRBV7-9	TRBJ1-2	NA	NA	CASSLGLIGGYTF	TGTGCCAGCAGCCTAGGGCTGATCGGGGGCTACACCTTC
TRBV9	TRBJ2-1	NA	NA	CASSVTGQTYNEQFF	TGTGCCAGCAGCGTAACCGGACAGACCTACAATGAGCAGTTCTTC
TRBV7-9	TRBJ2-3	TRBD2	once	CASSKSSSGGVIDSTDTQYF	TGTGCCAGCAGCAAATCATCTAGCGGGGGGGTAATAGATAGCACAGATACGCAGTATTTT
TRBV19	TRBJ1-3	TRBD1	once	CASRTGGVGDTIYF	TGTGCCAGTAGGACAGGGGGCGTCGGAGACACCATATATTTT
TRBV10-3	TRBJ1-3	NA	NA	CAISESLLSVGNTIYF	TGTGCCATCAGTGAGTCACTTCTCTCGGTTGGAAACACCATATATTTT
TRBV5-4	TRBJ2-5	NA	NA	CASSPQGQQETQYF	TGTGCCAGCAGCCCGCAGGGTCAGCAAGAGACCCAGTACTTC
TRBV9	TRBJ1-1	NA	NA	CASSDSGGYTEAFF	TGTGCCAGCAGCGATTCGGGGGGGTACACTGAAGCTTTCTTT
TRBV5-1	TRBJ2-1	TRBD2	once	CASRLGGNNEQFF	TGCGCCAGCAGACTGGGGGGGAACAATGAGCAGTTCTTC
TRBV7-6	TRBJ2-5	TRBD1	once	CASSLPGQTETQYF	TGTGCCAGCAGCTTGCCGGGACAGACGGAGACCCAGTACTTC
TRBV2	TRBJ2-7	NA	NA	CASEPGLPYEQYF	TGTGCCAGCGAACCGGGACTCCCCTACGAGCAGTACTTC
TRBV14	TRBJ1-4	NA	NA	CASSQPGYREKLFF	TGTGCCAGCAGCCAACCGGGTTATCGCGAAAAACTGTTTTTT
TRBV11-2	TRBJ1-2	TRBD1	NA	CASSLDLRGYGYTF	TGTGCCAGCAGCTTAGACCTCAGGGGGTATGGCTACACCTTC
TRBV30	TRBJ1-2	NA	once	CAALREGGYGYTF	TGTGCCGCTCTCCGGGAGGGGGGCTATGGCTACACCTTC
TRBV7-2	TRBJ2-5	NA	once	CASSWGAGAKETQYF	TGTGCCAGCAGCTGGGGTGCGGGGGCGAAAGAGACCCAGTACTTC
TRBV11-2	TRBJ1-1	TRBD1	NA	CASTQKLYTGQGNTEAFF	TGTGCCAGCACCCAAAAGTTGTATACGGGACAGGGGAACACTGAAGCTTTCTTT
TRBV7-2	TRBJ2-5	NA	NA	CASSPPGVGSQETQYF	TGTGCCAGCAGCCCCCCAGGGGTGGGGTCACAAGAGACCCAGTACTTC
TRBV6-5	TRBJ2-5	NA	NA	CASTIEPGETQYF	TGTGCCAGCACAATCGAACCCGGAGAGACCCAGTACTTC
TRBV4-1	TRBJ2-5	TRBD2	few	CASSQVGLANQETQYF	TGCGCCAGCAGCCAAGTTGGACTAGCGAACCAAGAGACCCAGTACTTC
TRBV9	TRBJ2-7	TRBD2	NA	CASSLGGEGNYEQYF	TGTGCCAGCAGCCTGGGAGGGGAAGGGAACTACGAGCAGTACTTC
TRBV12-3/TRBV12-4	TRBJ1-2	NA	NA	CASSTRNYGYTF	TGTGCCAGCAGCACGCGGAACTATGGCTACACCTTC
TRBV5-1	TRBJ1-1	TRBD1	NA	CASSLTGGTEAFF	TGCGCCAGCAGCTTGACAGGGGGGACTGAAGCTTTCTTT
TRBV5-5	TRBJ1-1	TRBD1	NA	CASSFDPYRGTEAFF	TGTGCCAGCAGCTTTGACCCTTACAGGGGAACTGAAGCTTTCTTT
TRBV19	TRBJ1-4	NA	NA	CASSTRGNEKLFF	TGTGCCAGTAGTACCCGGGGGAATGAAAAACTGTTTTTT
TRBV4-2	TRBJ1-2	NA	NA	CASSQDLPGLYGYTF	TGTGCCAGCAGCCAAGATCTCCCAGGGCTCTATGGCTACACCTTC
TRBV5-8	TRBJ1-1	NA	few	CASSLDINTEAFF	TGTGCCAGCAGCTTGGACATCAACACTGAAGCTTTCTTT
TRBV7-3	TRBJ1-2	NA	few	CASSTTRQRTNYGYTF	TGTGCCAGCAGCACTACACGACAGCGAACTAACTATGGCTACACCTTC
TRBV9	TRBJ1-5	NA	NA	CASSPREGQPQHF	TGTGCCAGCAGCCCTAGGGAGGGGCAGCCCCAGCATTTT
TRBV3-1/TRBV3-2	TRBJ1-1	NA	NA	CASSLMGGFNTEAFF	TGTGCCAGCAGCCTCATGGGGGGGTTTAACACTGAAGCTTTCTTT
TRBV19	TRBJ2-3	TRBD2	NA	CASSIFLAGGRPVDTQYF	TGTGCCAGTAGTATCTTCCTAGCGGGGGGACGACCGGTTGATACGCAGTATTTT
TRBV19	TRBJ1-1	NA	once	CASSIRQINTEAFF	TGTGCCAGTAGTATACGACAGATCAACACTGAAGCTTTCTTT
TRBV12-3/TRBV12-4	TRBJ2-4	NA	once	CASSLGGRGIQYF	TGTGCCAGCAGTTTAGGTGGCCGCGGCATTCAGTACTTC
TRBV4-2	TRBJ2-3	TRBD2	NA	CASSQGGGGPPGDTQYF	TGTGCCAGCAGCCAAGGGGGCGGGGGGCCCCCCGGCGATACGCAGTATTTT
TRBV11-2	TRBJ2-5	NA	NA	CASSPAGWETQYF	TGTGCCAGCAGCCCAGCGGGTTGGGAGACCCAGTACTTC
TRBV3-1/TRBV3-2	TRBJ2-7	NA	NA	CASSRRGDSYEQYF	TGTGCCAGCAGCCGGAGGGGAGACTCCTACGAGCAGTACTTC
TRBV6-1	TRBJ1-2	NA	NA	CASSDRQSNYGYTF	TGTGCCAGCAGTGACAGACAGAGTAACTATGGCTACACCTTC
TRBV11-2	TRBJ1-1	NA	once	CASSLVQVTEAFF	TGTGCCAGCAGCTTAGTACAGGTGACTGAAGCTTTCTTT
TRBV3-1/TRBV3-2	TRBJ2-5	TRBD2	NA	CASVVLAGGGETQYF	TGTGCCAGCGTCGTCCTAGCGGGGGGCGGGGAGACCCAGTACTTC
TRBV2	TRBJ1-2	NA	once	CASRPRGFVNYGYTF	TGTGCCAGCAGGCCAAGGGGGTTCGTTAACTATGGCTACACCTTC
TRBV6-5	TRBJ2-1	NA	NA	CASSFGNEQFF	TGTGCCAGCAGTTTCGGTAATGAGCAGTTCTTC
TRBV20-1	TRBJ2-1	NA	NA	CSASRGGPRDNEQFF	TGCAGTGCTAGTAGGGGGGGGCCTAGGGACAATGAGCAGTTCTTC
TRBV5-6	TRBJ2-7	TRBD1	NA	CASSTGQGKYEQYF	TGTGCCAGCAGCACAGGACAGGGCAAATACGAGCAGTACTTC
TRBV30	TRBJ2-5	TRBD2	NA	CAWRTGLAGYQETQYF	TGTGCCTGGAGAACGGGACTAGCGGGCTACCAAGAGACCCAGTACTTC
TRBV19	TRBJ1-2	TRBD1	NA	CASSIGDRGYFYGYTF	TGTGCCAGTAGTATCGGGGACAGGGGGTATTTTTATGGCTACACCTTC
TRBV6-5	TRBJ1-2	NA	NA	CATGVLGYYGYTF	TGTGCCACCGGGGTATTGGGTTATTATGGCTACACCTTC
TRBV25-1	TRBJ1-2	NA	NA	CASSEYRGAANYGYTF	TGTGCCAGCAGTGAATATAGGGGTGCAGCTAACTATGGCTACACCTTC
TRBV6-1	TRBJ1-2	TRBD1	NA	CASSSPGTGYGYTF	TGTGCCAGCAGTTCCCCCGGGACAGGGTATGGCTACACCTTC
TRBV29-1	TRBJ1-5	TRBD1	NA	CSVGTGVRQPQHF	TGCAGCGTTGGGACAGGGGTGAGGCAGCCCCAGCATTTT
TRBV27	TRBJ2-7	NA	once	CASSPLPRQLRYEQYF	TGTGCCAGCAGTCCCCTCCCTAGACAGCTACGCTACGAGCAGTACTTC